This T cell receptor beta chain was profiled in a study of blood T cell repertoires in COVID-19. The data were produced by immunoSEQ multiplex PCR, yet TCRdb's version contains in-frame clones alone and is incomplete. The data hold 400,000 to 450,000 clones, with roughly nine tenths observed a single time. Cohort 3 recovery required two negative PCRs, clearance, or symptom resolution. CDR3 length equals 16 residues. V was clipped by 4 bases and J by 2 bases; unmatched bases: 4. The V gene's germline CDR1 is KGHSH and CDR2 LQKENI. The sequenced sample consisted of PBMCs or T cells enriched from blood (not recorded which). This clonotype was obtained from a man aged 25 to 40 who had recovered from COVID-19. The V gene is TRBV18, the J gene TRBJ2-1; TRBD2 aligns across 11 bases. CDR3 nucleotides: TGTGCCAGCTCACGAACTAGCGGGAGTGCCTACAATGAGCAGTTCTTC. Translating gives CASSRTSGSAYNEQFF.